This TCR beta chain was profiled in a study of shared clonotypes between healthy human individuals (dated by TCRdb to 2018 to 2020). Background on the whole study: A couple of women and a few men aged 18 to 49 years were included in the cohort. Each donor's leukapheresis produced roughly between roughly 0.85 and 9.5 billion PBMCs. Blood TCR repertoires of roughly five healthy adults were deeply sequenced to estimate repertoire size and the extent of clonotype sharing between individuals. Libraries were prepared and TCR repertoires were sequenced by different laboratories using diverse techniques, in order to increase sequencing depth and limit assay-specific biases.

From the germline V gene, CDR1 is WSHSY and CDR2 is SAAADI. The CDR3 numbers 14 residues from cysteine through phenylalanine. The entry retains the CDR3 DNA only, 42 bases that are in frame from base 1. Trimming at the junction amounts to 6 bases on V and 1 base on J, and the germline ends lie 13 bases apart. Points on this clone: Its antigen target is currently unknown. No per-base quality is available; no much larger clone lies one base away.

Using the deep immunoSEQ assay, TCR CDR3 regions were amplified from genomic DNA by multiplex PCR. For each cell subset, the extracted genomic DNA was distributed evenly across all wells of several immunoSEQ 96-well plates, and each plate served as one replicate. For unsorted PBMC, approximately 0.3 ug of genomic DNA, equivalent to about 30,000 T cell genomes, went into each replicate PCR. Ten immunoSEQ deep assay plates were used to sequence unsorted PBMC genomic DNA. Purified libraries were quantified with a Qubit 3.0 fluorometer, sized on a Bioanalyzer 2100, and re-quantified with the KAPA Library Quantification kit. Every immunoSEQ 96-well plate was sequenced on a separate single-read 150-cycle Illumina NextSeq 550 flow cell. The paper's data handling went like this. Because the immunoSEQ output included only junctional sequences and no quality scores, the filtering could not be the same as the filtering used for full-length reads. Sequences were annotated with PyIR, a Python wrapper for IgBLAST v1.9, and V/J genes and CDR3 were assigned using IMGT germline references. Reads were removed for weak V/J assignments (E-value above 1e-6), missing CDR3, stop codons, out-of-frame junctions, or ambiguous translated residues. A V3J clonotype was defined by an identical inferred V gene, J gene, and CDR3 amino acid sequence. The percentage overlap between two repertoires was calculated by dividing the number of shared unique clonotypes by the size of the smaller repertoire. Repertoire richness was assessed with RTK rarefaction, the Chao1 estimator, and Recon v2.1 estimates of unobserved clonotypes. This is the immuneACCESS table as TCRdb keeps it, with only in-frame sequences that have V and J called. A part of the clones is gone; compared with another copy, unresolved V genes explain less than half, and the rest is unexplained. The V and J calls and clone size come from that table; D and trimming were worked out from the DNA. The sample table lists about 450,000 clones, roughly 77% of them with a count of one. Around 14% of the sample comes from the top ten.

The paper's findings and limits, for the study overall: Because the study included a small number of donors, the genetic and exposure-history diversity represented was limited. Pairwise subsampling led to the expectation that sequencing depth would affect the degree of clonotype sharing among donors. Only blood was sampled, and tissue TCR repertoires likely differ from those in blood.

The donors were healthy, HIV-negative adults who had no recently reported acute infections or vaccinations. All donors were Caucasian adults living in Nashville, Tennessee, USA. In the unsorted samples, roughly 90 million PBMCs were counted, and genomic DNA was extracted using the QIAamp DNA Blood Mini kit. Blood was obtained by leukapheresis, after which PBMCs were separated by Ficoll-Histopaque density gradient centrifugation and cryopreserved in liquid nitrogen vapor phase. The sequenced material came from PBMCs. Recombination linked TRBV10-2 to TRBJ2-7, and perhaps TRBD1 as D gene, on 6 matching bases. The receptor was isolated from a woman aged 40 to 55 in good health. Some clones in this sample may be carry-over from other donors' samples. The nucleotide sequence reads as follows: TGCGCCAGCAGCCACAGGGATCAGTCCTACGAGCAGTACTTC. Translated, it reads CASSHRDQSYEQYF.